The sequence of this T cell receptor (beta chain) was determined in a study of T-cell reconstitution after alpha-beta-depleted transplantation in children. Study-wide findings and caveats: T cells produced anew were the main source of T-cell counts and diversity one year after transplant.

On this clonotype: The antigen remains unidentified.

Unique molecular identifiers were incorporated into the prepared TCRbeta library. From the PCR reads, TCRdb called clonotypes with MiXCR, one entry per CDR3 protein. The table has about 300,000 distinct CDR3 sequences, 6% to 10% seen once. V was clipped by 4 bases and J by 3 bases; unmatched bases: 8. The CDR3 contains 15 residues. Germline CDR1 and CDR2: SEHNR and FQNEAQ (reference sequence). This sequence joins TRBV7-9 and TRBJ1-2; TRBD1 matches at 7 bases. Sequenced material: peripheral blood, taken 360 days after TCRalphabeta/CD19-depleted stem cell transplant. This sequence was found in a female patient under 10 years old who had a stem cell transplant for Fanconi anemia, so the T cells may come from the graft donor. This CDR3 is CASSSRGARDYGYTF. CDR3 in DNA: TGTGCCAGCAGCTCCAGGGGGGCGCGTGACTATGGCTACACCTTC. The variable domain in full, completed from reference TRBV7-9 and TRBJ1-2, reads DTGVSQNPRHKITKRGQNVTFRCDPISEHNRLYWYRQTLGQGPEFLTYFQNEAQLEKSRLLSDRFSAERPKGSFSTLEIQRTEQGDSAMYLCASSSRGARDYGYTFGSGTRLTVV.